The 15 T cell receptor beta chains in this list originate from one sample, sequenced in a study of radiotherapy plus CTLA-4 blockade in lung cancer. The protocol was immunoSEQ multiplex PCR, while the TCRdb copy is restricted to in-frame clones and leaves out a portion. Of 75,000 to 100,000 clones listed, approximately 86% are singletons. The sequenced sample was peripheral blood, obtained from a patient treated with radiotherapy plus ipilimumab. These receptors came from a human donor with non-small cell lung cancer that progressed on radiotherapy plus ipilimumab.

The chain has TRBV6-5 and TRBJ2-7; 13 positions agree with TRBD2. The CDR3 sequence is 15 residues long. V dropped 6 bases and J dropped 5; count of bases not matched to a gene: 7. Germline CDR1 is MNHEY and CDR2 is SVGAGI. The CDR3 loop is CASRPGLAGINEQYF. The DNA for the CDR3 is TGTGCCAGCAGACCGGGACTAGCGGGAATCAACGAGCAGTACTTC.

A single count supports this clone. This sequence joins TRBV29-1 and TRBJ2-4; unclear D gene. The length of the CDR3 is 13 residues. Germline CDR1 reads SQVTM; CDR2 reads ANQGSEA. Trimming left V 4 bases short and J 0 bases short, with 7 bases between. The CDR3 loop is CSVGHLAKNIQYF. The DNA of the CDR3 is TGCAGCGTTGGGCACCTAGCCAAAAACATTCAGTACTTC.

The J gene is TRBJ2-3, the V gene TRBV7-8, with no clear D. Germline V gene lookup returns CDR1 SGHVS and CDR2 FQNEAQ. V was trimmed by 0 bases and J by 1 base, leaving 5 bases between them. The CDR3 covers 14 residues. CDR3 residues: CASSLALGTDTQYF. Here the CDR3 DNA reads TGTGCCAGCAGCTTAGCCTTGGGCACAGATACGCAGTATTTT.

The rearrangement uses TRBV29-1 and TRBJ2-5; 9 bases match TRBD1. After removal of 6 bases from V and 5 bases from J, the junction contained 10 bases not matched to a gene. Germline values: CDR1 SQVTM, CDR2 ANQGSEA. The CDR3 runs 14 residues. CDR3 nucleotide sequence: TGCAGCGTGGTAAACAGGGGGCCGGGGGAGACCCAGTACTTC. This translates into CSVVNRGPGETQYF.

The chain uses TRBV11-2 and TRBJ2-7; 8 bases align to TRBD2. The V and J ends lost 5 bases and 2 bases, in that order; junction bases with no gene match: 11. Germline CDR1 reads SGHAT; CDR2 reads FQNNGV. This CDR3 has 16 residues. The CDR3 loop reads CASSQGSTGGAYEQYF. Here the CDR3 DNA reads TGTGCCAGCAGCCAGGGGTCGACGGGAGGGGCCTACGAGCAGTACTTC.

A single count supports this clone. The gene calls are TRBV5-1 and TRBJ1-1; D is ambiguous. There are 18 residues in the CDR3. CDR1 and CDR2 (germline): SGHRS, YFSETQ. Trimming cost V 4 bases and J 0 bases, with 22 bases left between them. Written as DNA, the CDR3 is TGCGCCAGCAGCCTCTCGAGCCGGGCAGGCCGCATGAACACTGAAGCTTTCTTT. This gives the protein CASSLSSRAGRMNTEAFF.

The rearrangement joins TRBV18 to TRBJ2-5; D is perhaps TRBD1 or TRBD2 (5 bases each). Germline CDR1 is KGHSH and CDR2 is LQKENI. This CDR3 region has 15 residues. Between the trimmed V and J ends, which lost 3 bases and 3 bases, there was a span of 14 bases. CDR3 amino acids: CASSPQLGDEETQYF. The CDR3 DNA sequence: TGTGCCAGCTCACCCCAGCTGGGGGACGAAGAGACCCAGTACTTC.

In this sample, this clone turned up a few times. The gene calls are TRBV18 and TRBJ2-7; maybe TRBD2 (6 bases). The ends were cut back, 3 bases at V and 4 bases at J, with 13 bases in the middle. The V gene's germline CDR1 is KGHSH and CDR2 LQKENI. The CDR3 contains 14 residues. CDR3 sequence: CASSPNRLGYEQYF. CDR3 nucleotides: TGTGCCAGCTCACCGAACCGACTAGGGTACGAGCAGTACTTC.

V and J are TRBV2 and TRBJ1-2; TRBD1 might be the D (5 bases). The CDR3 runs to 12 residues. In germline, CDR1 is SNHLY, CDR2 FYNNEI. V gave up 10 bases and J gave up 4 bases, with 13 bases separating them. Here the CDR3 DNA reads TGTGCCACCCGACAGTCCCTCTATGGCTACACCTTC. It yields the protein CATRQSLYGYTF.

This clone has just a few counts. The chain carries TRBV5-6 and TRBJ2-1, with D perhaps matching TRBD1 (5 bases). With 4 bases removed from V and 0 bases from J, the gap between germline ends came to 17 bases. Germline V CDR1 and CDR2: SGHDT, YYEEEE. The CDR3 length is 17 residues. The CDR3 coding sequence is TGTGCCAGCAGCAACCCTTCCAGGGCGAGCTCCTACAATGAGCAGTTCTTC. Translated: CASSNPSRASSYNEQFF.

The CDR3 bases are TGCGCCAGCAGCTTCGAAACCCTGGGCACTGAAGCTTTCTTT. It is translated as CASSFETLGTEAFF. The J gene is TRBJ1-1, the V gene TRBV5-1, with D unclear. CDR3 length: 14 residues. With 2 bases removed from V and 4 bases from J, the gap between germline ends came to 12 bases. CDR1 is SGHRS and CDR2 is YFSETQ in the germline V gene.

The J gene is TRBJ2-1, the V gene TRBV5-4, with TRBD2 identical over 9 bases. J lost 5 bases, V lost 1 base, and 7 bases had no gene match. The germline CDR1 and CDR2 sequences are SGHNT and YYREEE (reference sequence). The CDR3 length is 16 residues. The CDR3 loop is CASSLSPTSGDNEQFF. In DNA, the CDR3 is TGTGCCAGCAGCTTGAGCCCGACTAGCGGAGACAATGAGCAGTTCTTC.

The chain is built from TRBV5-1 and TRBJ2-4, with TRBD1 as a possible D gene (5 bases). V was cut by 3 bases and J by 2 bases, with 12 bases left in between. CDR1 is SGHRS and CDR2 is YFSETQ in the germline V gene. The CDR3 covers 15 residues. CDR3: CASSSQAGSKNIQYF. The CDR3 DNA reads TGCGCCAGCAGCTCGCAGGCAGGGTCCAAAAACATTCAGTACTTC.

The gene calls are TRBV11-3 and TRBJ2-1; D gene uncertain. Germline CDR1 is SGHNT and CDR2 is YENEEA. The CDR3 runs 11 residues. V was pared by 3 bases and J by 5 bases, with 2 bases between. CDR3 DNA sequence: TGTGCCAGCAGCTTCCACAATGAGCAGTTCTTC. Residues: CASSFHNEQFF.

A note on this clone: At one end, the junction sequence differs from germline, possibly due to a read error. The chain carries TRBV4-1 and TRBJ2-5, with a possible D match to TRBD2 (6 bases). The CDR3 covers 15 residues. Germline lookup yields CDR1 MGHRA and CDR2 YSYEKL. The CDR3 spells CASSHWGRYQETQHF. In DNA, the CDR3 is TGCGCCAGCAGCCATTGGGGGAGGTACCAAGAGACCCAGCACTTC.